The 9 T cell receptor beta chains reported below all come from one sample, sequenced in a study of T cells in Graves' hyperthyroidism and ophthalmopathy. What was amplified from RNA transcripts were TCR beta CDR3 regions. The primer set for the first-round RT-PCR of the TCR CDR3 was HTBI. TCRdb used MiXCR to reprocess the multiplex PCR reads, holding one entry per CDR3 protein. The sample contains around 690,000 distinct CDR3 sequences, 15% to 20% of which appear only once. The specimen was blood. The source is a man aged 50 to 60 with Graves' hyperthyroidism.

The rearrangement links TRBV30 to TRBJ2-3; 11 bases map to TRBD2. The germline gives CDR1 GTSNPN, CDR2 SVGIG (reference sequence). J was trimmed by 2 bases and V by 5 bases; bases with no gene match: 9. The CDR3 is 16 amino acids. The CDR3 nucleotides read TGTGCCTGGCAAGCCCTGACTAGCGGGATCACAGATACGCAGTATTTT. Amino acid sequence: CAWQALTSGITDTQYF.

This clonotype was observed once. The chain joins TRBV6-2 or TRBV6-3 to TRBJ2-6; unclear D gene. The CDR3 has 14 residues. The germline V and J ends were trimmed by 6 bases and 4 bases, with 10 bases remaining between them. Germline V lookup: CDR1 MNHEY, CDR2 SVGEGT. In nucleotides, the CDR3 is TGTGCCAGCAGCTCACCCATGGGGGCCAACGTCCTGACTTTC. Translating gives CASSSPMGANVLTF.

This clonotype was found a few times. The J gene is TRBJ1-1, the V gene TRBV5-1, with D uncertain. With 0 bases removed from V and 3 bases from J, the gap between germline ends came to 12 bases. The CDR3 is 15 amino acids. CDR1 SGHRS and CDR2 YFSETQ come from the germline V gene. CDR3 in amino acids: CASSLGFLRDTEAFF. As DNA, the CDR3 is TGCGCCAGCAGCTTGGGTTTCTTGAGAGACACTGAAGCTTTCTTT. Based on the CDR3 plus reference TRBV5-1 and TRBJ1-1, the full variable domain is KAGVTQTPRYLIKTRGQQVTLSCSPISGHRSVSWYQQTPGQGLQFLFEYFSETQRNKGNFPGRFSGRQFSNSRSEMNVSTLELGDSALYLCASSLGFLRDTEAFFGQGTRLTVV.

The chain combines TRBV30 with TRBJ1-1; D unclear. The CDR3 extends over 19 amino acids. The germline V gene encodes CDR1 GTSNPN and CDR2 SVGIG (reference sequence). Trimming took 5 bases from V and 0 from J, leaving 28 bases between them. As DNA, the CDR3 is TGTGCCTGGTCTTTTTCCCGTAGCGGCACAATCGTCATGAACACTGAAGCTTTCTTT. It is translated as CAWSFSRSGTIVMNTEAFF.

The chain couples TRBV7-2 to TRBJ1-5; unclear D gene. Trimming removed 6 bases from V and 2 bases from J, with 17 bases in between. CDR1 SGHTA and CDR2 FQGNSA come from the germline V gene. CDR3 length: 16 residues. CDR3 coding DNA: TGTGCCAGCAGTTCTGGGTTGGTGTTGGGCAATCAGCCCCAGCATTTT. Its protein is CASSSGLVLGNQPQHF.

This clonotype was seen many times. The V gene is TRBV2, the J gene TRBJ1-2; unclear D gene. From germline, CDR1 is SNHLY and CDR2 FYNNEI. V was clipped by 8 bases and J by 0 bases, with 7 bases between them. CDR3 length: 12 amino acids. DNA for the CDR3: TGTGCCAGCTCGGGCTCTAACTATGGCTACACCTTC. The encoded protein is CASSGSNYGYTF.

This rearrangement joins TRBV19 to TRBJ2-1; D not certain. Trimming removed 0 bases at V and 5 bases at J, with 14 bases between. Germline V gives CDR1 LNHDA, CDR2 SQIVND (reference sequence). This CDR3 has 16 amino acids. In nucleotides, the CDR3 is TGTGCCAGTAGTATAGATGTCGTGGCTCTGAACAATGAGCAGTTCTTC. As protein: CASSIDVVALNNEQFF.

This clonotype was seen at least ten times. This rearrangement joins TRBV24-1 to TRBJ2-7; TRBD2 aligns across 8 bases. Trimming took 3 bases from V and 5 from J; bases not matched to a gene: 5. Germline lookup yields CDR1 KGHDR and CDR2 SFDVKD. The CDR3 extends over 14 amino acids. The CDR3 protein is CATSDPGTSNEQYF. CDR3 bases: TGTGCCACCAGTGATCCCGGGACTAGTAACGAGCAGTACTTC.

This clonotype was detected many times. V and J are TRBV7-8 and TRBJ2-7; possibly TRBD2 for D (5 bases). Germline loops: CDR1 SGHVS, CDR2 FQNEAQ. Deletions cut 1 base from V and 3 bases from J, with 13 bases between. The length of the CDR3 is 15 residues. CDR3 protein: CASSLEAARVYEQYF. The CDR3 DNA reads TGTGCCAGCAGCTTAGAGGCGGCGAGGGTCTACGAGCAGTACTTC.